Many counts were recorded for the clone carrying this TCR beta chain. Its antigen remains unidentified. Lactation, pregnancy, other autoimmune disease or uncontrolled infection led to exclusion of patients. The data were obtained in a study of T cells in Graves' hyperthyroidism and ophthalmopathy. About the research overall: Peripheral blood collection took place at initial diagnosis, before any treatment.

Researchers amplified the TCR beta CDR3 regions from RNA transcripts. The HTBI primer set drove a first-round RT-PCR of the TCR CDR3. From the multiplex PCR reads, TCRdb called clonotypes with MiXCR, one entry per CDR3 protein. The sample has 390,000 or so distinct CDR3 sequences; about 14% are singletons. Broader study findings: Model-based prediction identified ophthalmopathy a median about 7 months prior to its onset.

This CDR3 is 16 amino acids long. Deletions cut 0 bases from V and 3 bases from J, with 15 bases between. The receptor was derived from a man aged 18-30 years with Graves' ophthalmopathy. The chain uses TRBV12-3 or TRBV12-4 and TRBJ2-7, with TRBD2 as a possible D gene (6 bases). The sample was blood. The CDR3 is CASSLATSKTGYEQYF. The CDR3 bases are TGTGCCAGCAGTTTAGCGACTAGTAAAACCGGCTACGAGCAGTACTTC.